This T cell receptor beta chain appears in the sequencing data of a study of identical twins. TCRdb redid the calling of the 5' RACE reads with MiXCR, one entry per CDR3 protein. The table records some 730,000 distinct CDR3 sequences, around a sixth of them present only once. Germline V CDR1 and CDR2: SGHRS, YFSETQ. V lost 0 bases and J lost 2, with 7 bases in between. This CDR3 comprises 14 residues. Separately, the same data were catalogued under a study of T cells expressing NK-cell markers. Per that paper: The contribution of dominant NKG2C+ clonotypes to CD8+ T cells in several donors was about 1.0-7.0%.

The gene calls are TRBV5-1 and TRBJ2-3; D call uncertain. The clonotype comes from a woman under 30 in good health. The specimen sequenced was PBMCs. CDR3 sequence (DNA): TGCGCCAGCAGCTTGGAGGCGGCCACAGATACGCAGTATTTT. This sequence encodes CASSLEAATDTQYF. The variable domain in full, with the rest retrieved from reference TRBV5-1 and TRBJ2-3, is KAGVTQTPRYLIKTRGQQVTLSCSPISGHRSVSWYQQTPGQGLQFLFEYFSETQRNKGNFPGRFSGRQFSNSRSEMNVSTLELGDSALYLCASSLEAATDTQYFGPGTRLTVL.